A single sample gave rise to the 14 T cell receptor beta chains below, sequenced in a study of graft-versus-host responses after intestinal transplantation. The method was immunoSEQ multiplex PCR; TCRdb's version includes in-frame clones alone and lacks a portion of them. The sample carries around 30,000 clones, roughly nine tenths recorded once. Sequencing used PBMCs, obtained 450 to 460 days after intestinal transplantation. Receptor source: a human patient who received an intestinal transplant, so some T cells may come from the graft donor.

The V call is TRBV7-9, the J call TRBJ2-1; D is unresolved. Trimming took 3 bases from V and 8 from J, leaving 14 bases between them. The CDR3 consists of 14 residues. CDR1 and CDR2 (germline): SEHNR, FQNEAQ (reference sequence). The CDR3 DNA is TGTGCCAGCAGCTTTTGGATCGGCGGTGATGAGCAGTTCTTC. It translates to CASSFWIGGDEQFF.

This chain joins TRBV19 and TRBJ2-7, with D possibly TRBD2 on 5 matching bases. V lost 3 bases and J lost 7, with 13 bases in between. There are 13 residues in the CDR3. Germline V gene data show CDR1 as LNHDA and CDR2 as SQIVND (reference sequence). CDR3 amino acids: CASSIGSRGEQYF. The CDR3 region has the DNA TGTGCCAGTAGTATTGGGAGCAGAGGGGAGCAGTACTTC. Looking up the rest from reference TRBV19 and TRBJ2-7 gives the full variable domain: DGGITQSPKYLFRKEGQNVTLSCEQNLNHDAMYWYRQDPGQGLRLIYYSQIVNDFQKGDIAEGYSVSREKKESFPLTVTSAQKNPTAFYLCASSIGSRGEQYFGPGTRLTVT.

V gene TRBV5-1 combines with J gene TRBJ2-7, with 8 bases aligning to TRBD1. Germline trimming cut 4 bases from V and 2 bases from J; bases unmatched to any gene: 8. The length of the CDR3 is 15 residues. Germline CDR1 is SGHRS and CDR2 is YFSETQ. DNA of the CDR3: TGCGCCAGCAGCCCAGCGACAGGGGCAGCCTACGAGCAGTACTTC. Its protein is CASSPATGAAYEQYF.

CDR3 DNA sequence: TGTGCCAGCAGTTTGGAACGGCAGAACACTGAAGCTTTCTTT. Encoded protein: CASSLERQNTEAFF. The rearrangement joins TRBV6-6 to TRBJ1-1; D is uncertain. Germline CDR1 MNHNY, CDR2 SVGAGI (reference sequence). The CDR3 totals 14 residues. The V end was cut by 4 bases, the J end by 1 base, with 10 bases between.

This chain joins TRBV7-2 and TRBJ2-1; no definite D call. Trimming took 0 bases from V and 0 from J, leaving 9 bases between them. The CDR3 has 16 amino acids. Per the germline V gene, CDR1 is SGHTA and CDR2 is FQGNSA. CDR3 amino acids: CASSLAFSSSYNEQFF. The CDR3 DNA reads as TGTGCCAGCAGCTTAGCGTTTAGCAGCTCCTACAATGAGCAGTTCTTC.

The V gene is TRBV6-1, the J gene TRBJ2-5; TRBD2 aligns across 7 bases. This CDR3 contains 14 residues. CDR1 is MNHNS and CDR2 is SASEGT in the germline V gene. The ends lost 6 bases at V and 4 bases at J; junction bases unmatched: 8. The CDR3 loop reads CASRSPGGTETQYF. The CDR3, as DNA: TGTGCCAGCAGAAGTCCCGGGGGGACAGAGACCCAGTACTTC.

This chain uses TRBV7-2 with TRBJ1-4; 7 bases align to TRBD1. J was trimmed by 6 bases and V by 1 base; bases with no gene match: 2. Germline CDR1 is SGHTA and CDR2 is FQGNSA. This CDR3 has 14 amino acids. The CDR3 protein is CASSLGDRDEKLFF. In DNA, the CDR3 is TGTGCCAGCAGCTTAGGGGACAGAGATGAAAAACTGTTTTTT.

This chain joins TRBV4-1 and TRBJ1-1; 7 bases fit TRBD1. Germline CDR1 and CDR2: MGHRA and YSYEKL. The CDR3 loop spans 13 amino acids. The V and J ends lost 3 bases and 6 bases, in that order; junction bases with no gene match: 4. As DNA, the CDR3 is TGCGCCAGCAGCCAGGACAGGTTCTCTGAAGCTTTCTTT. Its protein is CASSQDRFSEAFF.

V is TRBV11-2 and J is TRBJ2-7; 9 bases align to TRBD2. Per the germline V gene, CDR1 is SGHAT and CDR2 is FQNNGV. With 5 bases clipped from V and 0 bases from J, the junction kept 5 bases outside the gene matches. The CDR3 runs to 15 residues. CDR3 protein: CASSPLTSGSYEQYF. The DNA of the CDR3 is TGTGCCAGCAGCCCCCTGACTAGCGGCTCCTACGAGCAGTACTTC.

The rearrangement uses TRBV5-1 and TRBJ2-3; D is possibly TRBD2 (5 bases). Trimming stripped 0 bases from V and 5 bases from J, with 13 bases between. Germline V lookup: CDR1 SGHRS, CDR2 YFSETQ. There are 15 residues in the CDR3. The CDR3 DNA is TGCGCCAGCAGCTTGGGAGGGAGAGTCGGAGATACGCAGTATTTT. It codes for CASSLGGRVGDTQYF.

This chain joins TRBV29-1 and TRBJ1-1; possibly TRBD1 for D (5 bases). The V end was cut by 6 bases, the J end by 5 bases, with 13 bases between. CDR3 length: 12 amino acids. CDR1 is SQVTM and CDR2 is ANQGSEA in the germline V gene. The CDR3 reads CSVVGLGTEAFF. The CDR3 DNA follows: TGCAGCGTAGTGGGGCTGGGGACTGAAGCTTTCTTT.

This chain joins TRBV15 and TRBJ2-3; 13 positions match TRBD2. This CDR3 is 17 amino acids long. V trimming: 3 bases; J trimming: 4 bases; junction bases outside the gene matches: 7. Germline V gene sequence: CDR1 LNHNV, CDR2 YYDKDF (reference sequence). CDR3 bases: TGTGCCACCAGCAGTCGGCGGACTAGCGGGAGAGCAGATACGCAGTATTTT. Translating gives CATSSRRTSGRADTQYF.

The chain joins TRBV10-3 to TRBJ2-1; TRBD2 is a possible D gene (5 bases). The germline V and J ends were trimmed by 6 bases and 5 bases, with 14 bases remaining between them. The CDR3 runs to 14 residues. In germline, CDR1 is ENHRY, CDR2 SYGVKD. This CDR3 reads CAIRPREQDNEQFF. DNA of the CDR3: TGTGCCATCAGGCCGAGGGAGCAAGACAATGAGCAGTTCTTC.

This rearrangement joins TRBV23-1 to TRBJ2-4, with D perhaps given as TRBD1 or TRBD2 (5 bases each). TRBV23-1 is an ORF, with its function uncertain. CDR3 length: 16 residues. The V gene lost 2 bases and the J gene lost 5 bases, with 16 bases spanning the gap. DNA for the CDR3: TGCGCCAGCAGTCAAGGGGCGTGGAGAGGGGAAAACATTCAGTACTTC. As protein: CASSQGAWRGENIQYF.